The source of this TCR beta chain is a study of T cells in Graves' hyperthyroidism and ophthalmopathy. Regions amplified from RNA transcripts were the TCR beta CDR3 regions. A set of HTBI primers served as the primers for a first-round RT-PCR of the TCR CDR3. TCRdb itself ran the multiplex PCR reads through MiXCR, one entry per CDR3 protein. The sample gives 250,000 to 300,000 distinct CDR3 sequences, less than 15% of which show up once; roughly 14% is in the top ten. This clonotype appeared many times. CDR3 length equals 18 residues. J gave up 7 bases and V 2 bases, and 13 bases lay outside the gene matches. Germline V gene sequence: CDR1 SGHRS, CDR2 YFSETQ.

The material sequenced was blood. The chain recombines TRBV5-1 with TRBJ2-1; 12 bases line up with TRBD1. The TCR was taken from a woman in her thirties or forties with Graves' hyperthyroidism that later progressed to Graves' ophthalmopathy. The CDR3 DNA follows: TGCGCCAGCAGCTTCGATCCTCCCGGGACAGGGGGCTGGAATGAGCAGTTCTTC. Encoded protein: CASSFDPPGTGGWNEQFF.